This T cell receptor (beta chain) was captured by sequencing in a study of blood T cell repertoires in COVID-19. The CDR3 is 16 residues long. Unmatched junction bases numbered 5, after V lost 3 bases and J lost 5 bases. Germline values: CDR1 LNHDA, CDR2 SQIVND (reference sequence). This clone was observed a handful of times. Assay: immunoSEQ multiplex PCR; the TCRdb copy retains only in-frame clones and omits some. The table includes 100,000 or so clones, about 85% detected once. Material for sequencing was peripheral blood. This TCR came from a human donor in a cohort sampled during active COVID-19. The chain combines TRBV19 with TRBJ1-6, with 9 bases fitting TRBD1. CDR3 DNA: TGTGCCAGTAGTATCTCACGGGACAGGGATAATTCACCCCTCCACTTT. Amino acid sequence: CASSISRDRDNSPLHF.